These 9 T cell receptor beta chains were sequenced from one sample in a study of regulatory T cells in long-lasting Graves disease. Libraries of TCR beta came from iRepertoire HTBI primers plus Arm-PCR of CDR3 regions. TCRdb re-called the multiplex PCR reads with MiXCR, one entry per CDR3 protein. The sample has under 500,000 distinct CDR3 sequences, roughly 20% seen once. Noted time point: persistent/refractory GD, antithyroid drugs over 5 years with positive TRAb. With RNA extracted from PBMCs as input, the TCR library was made. The material sequenced was peripheral blood mononuclear cells (PBMCs), taken when the disease was refractory, from a patient treated with antithyroid drugs. These receptors all stem from a female donor with Graves disease.

The chain uses TRBV7-9 and TRBJ2-3; tentative D call: TRBD1 (6 bases). The CDR3 consists of 12 residues. V was shortened by 5 bases and J by 8 bases, with 11 bases between the two germline ends. The V gene's germline CDR1 is SEHNR and CDR2 FQNEAQ (reference sequence). The CDR3, as DNA: TGTGCCAGCAGCCCGGGACACTCTACGCAGTATTTT. Amino acids: CASSPGHSTQYF.

There are a few counts of this clonotype. V usage is TRBV11-2 and J usage is TRBJ1-4; D remains unclear. V dropped 2 bases and J dropped 4 bases, with 17 bases sitting between them. The germline V gene encodes CDR1 SGHAT and CDR2 FQNNGV. This CDR3 is 17 amino acids long. The CDR3 sequence: CASSLSPDPAFNEKLFF. The CDR3 nucleotides read TGTGCCAGCAGCTTAAGCCCAGACCCGGCATTTAATGAAAAACTGTTTTTT.

This clonotype appeared many times. J is TRBJ2-7 and V is TRBV20-1, with D tentatively TRBD2 (5 bases). Germline V gives CDR1 DFQATT, CDR2 SNEGSKA (reference sequence). This CDR3 contains 14 residues. Trimming stripped 1 base from V and 0 bases from J, with 10 bases between. CDR3 loop: CSARGAVSSYEQYF. CDR3 bases: TGCAGTGCTAGAGGAGCGGTTAGCTCCTACGAGCAGTACTTC.

This clonotype was counted at least ten times. The chain combines TRBV5-1 with TRBJ1-4, with D unresolved. CDR3 length equals 12 residues. CDR1 is SGHRS and CDR2 is YFSETQ in the germline V gene. V gave up 4 bases and J gave up 6 bases, with 7 bases separating them. This chain's CDR3 is CASSRSDEKLFF. The CDR3 region has the DNA TGCGCCAGCAGCAGGTCTGATGAAAAACTGTTTTTT.

The table lists this clonotype with a few counts. The rearrangement uses TRBV29-1 and TRBJ2-7; 10 bases line up with TRBD2. The ends lost 5 bases at V and 2 bases at J; junction bases unmatched: 3. The CDR3 is 13 amino acids. CDR1 and CDR2 from the germline V gene are SQVTM and ANQGSEA. CDR3 coding DNA: TGCAGCGTTCGGACTAGCGGCACCTACGAGCAGTACTTC. Protein: CSVRTSGTYEQYF.

This clonotype turned up a few times. The gene calls are TRBV3-1 and TRBJ2-7; D possibly uses TRBD1 or TRBD2 (5 bases each). The CDR3 is 15 residues long. Trimming shortened V by 4 bases and J by 2 bases, and 15 bases separated the two germline ends. Germline V gives CDR1 LGHDT, CDR2 YNNKEL (reference sequence). This chain's CDR3 is CASSPTMGETYEQYF. CDR3 DNA sequence: TGTGCCAGCAGCCCGACGATGGGGGAAACCTACGAGCAGTACTTC.

This clonotype was observed many times. The rearrangement uses TRBV28 and TRBJ1-4; D is ambiguous. The length of the CDR3 is 12 residues. Germline loops: CDR1 MDHEN, CDR2 SYDVKM. V lost 2 bases and J 8 bases, leaving 6 bases between the germline ends. Written as DNA, the CDR3 is TGTGCCAGCAGTTTAAGGAGGGAAAAACTGTTTTTT. This gives the protein CASSLRREKLFF.

Comments on this clonotype: Compared with germline, one end of the junction differs, possibly owing to a read error. The rearrangement joins TRBV7-3 to TRBJ2-1; 14 bases fit TRBD2. In germline, CDR1 is SGHTA, CDR2 FQGTGA. This CDR3 is built from 15 residues. For the CDR3, the DNA is TGTGCCAGCAGCCCGTGGACTAGCGGGGGGAGTGAGCAGTTCTTT. Translation gives CASSPWTSGGSEQFF.

In its sample, this clonotype was seen many times. This chain uses TRBV11-2 with TRBJ2-5; D might be TRBD1 (5 bases). The CDR3 is 13 amino acids. Trimming cost V 3 bases and J 5 bases, with 10 bases left between them. Germline CDR1 SGHAT, CDR2 FQNNGV. The DNA for the CDR3 is TGTGCCAGCAGCTTGTGGGGCGCGGAGACCCAGTACTTC. Amino acids: CASSLWGAETQYF.